This T cell receptor (beta chain) comes out of a study of blood T cell repertoires in COVID-19. For the study at large: Some COVID-19 samples were acute and others convalescent; all came from the United States, Italy and Spain. PBMCs, B-cell-depleted T cells, or T cells provided the cDNA or gDNA that made up the material.

Authors' methods: Amplification of reference gene primers was used by the study to estimate nucleated cell counts. The table came from immunoSEQ multiplex PCR; TCRdb's copy has only in-frame clones and leaves some out. V and J calls plus clone size are reproduced from that table; the DNA served to infer D and trimming. The sample shows about 220,000 clones, around 83% of them seen only once. V was clipped by 11 bases and J by 7 bases; unmatched bases: 15. This CDR3 has 16 amino acids. CDR1 and CDR2 (germline): KGHDR, SFDVKD. The clonotype originates from a man between 45 and 60 years old with active or convalescent COVID-19. The chain combines TRBV24-1 with TRBJ1-4, with 10 nucleotides matching TRBD1. Sample: peripheral blood. CDR3 region: CARSTGGYLGGEKLFF. The CDR3 bases are TGTGCCAGGTCGACAGGGGGCTATCTCGGTGGTGAAAAACTGTTTTTT.